This entry is about one TCR beta chain. The length of the CDR3 is 13 residues. V was pared by 1 base and J by 11 bases, with 5 bases of the junction left unmatched. The germline V gene encodes CDR1 SGHTA and CDR2 FQGNSA. The source of the sample is a study of blood T cell repertoires in COVID-19. Across the whole study: Whether acute or convalescent, the COVID-19 samples came from the United States, Italy and Spain. T cells, B-cell-depleted T cells, or PBMCs provided the cDNA or gDNA that served as material.

The authors' processing: Nucleated cell counts were estimated from reference gene primer amplification. Assay: immunoSEQ multiplex PCR; the TCRdb copy retains only in-frame clones and omits some. V, J and clone size derive from that table, while D and trimming were established from the DNA sequence. The profile shows around 140,000 clones, less than 80% of them singletons. The receptor comes from an elderly woman with active or convalescent COVID-19. The chain combines TRBV7-2 with TRBJ2-1, with 7 nucleotides matching TRBD1. Sequenced material: peripheral blood. CDR3 coding DNA: TGTGCCAGCAGCTTAGTAAACAGGGGCCAGCAGTTCTTC. Translated: CASSLVNRGQQFF.